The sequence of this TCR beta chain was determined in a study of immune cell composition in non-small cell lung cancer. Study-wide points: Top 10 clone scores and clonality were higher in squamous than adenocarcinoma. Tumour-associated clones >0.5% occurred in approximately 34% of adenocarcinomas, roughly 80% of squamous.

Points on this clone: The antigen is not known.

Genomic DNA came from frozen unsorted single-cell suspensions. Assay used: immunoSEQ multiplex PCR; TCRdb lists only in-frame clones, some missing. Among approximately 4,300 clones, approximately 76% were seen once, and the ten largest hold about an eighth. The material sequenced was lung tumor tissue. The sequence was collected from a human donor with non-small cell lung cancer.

The CDR3: CASSQDRVTAFF. CDR3 bases: TGTGCCAGCAGCCAAGATCGGGTGACTGCCTTCTTC. This chain connects TRBV4-2 to TRBJ2-1; D is unresolved. CDR1 and CDR2 (germline): LGHNA, YNFKEQ. This CDR3 is 12 amino acids long. V gave up 0 bases and J gave up 16 bases, with 13 bases separating them.